The 4 T cell receptor beta chains below come from one sample, sequenced in a study of identical twins. TCRdb redid the calling of the 5' RACE reads with MiXCR, one entry per CDR3 protein. The top ten clones hold roughly 0.3% of a sample with 1.5 million or so distinct CDR3 sequences, around 29% of them seen once. The source material was cord blood. The receptors here all came from a newborn girl in good health.

This clonotype has more than one count but fewer than ten. This chain links TRBV6-5 with TRBJ2-1; the match to TRBD2 covers 10 bases. V lost 2 bases and J lost 5; bases outside the gene matches: 3. The CDR3 contains 15 residues. CDR1 MNHEY and CDR2 SVGAGI come from the germline V gene. The CDR3 nucleotides are TGTGCCAGCAGTTACAGCCTAGCGGGAGACAATGAGCAGTTCTTC. Translation gives CASSYSLAGDNEQFF.

This clonotype appeared many times. The V and J genes are TRBV29-1 and TRBJ1-2; 8 bases fit TRBD1. The CDR3 spans 13 residues. In germline, CDR1 is SQVTM, CDR2 ANQGSEA. After removal of 7 bases from V and 2 bases from J, the junction contained 6 bases not matched to a gene. The CDR3 region is CSATRTGNYGYTF. CDR3 nucleotide sequence: TGCAGCGCAACCCGGACAGGGAACTATGGCTACACCTTC.

This clonotype has a handful of counts. V gene TRBV5-4 combines with J gene TRBJ2-3, with TRBD1 as a possible D gene (5 bases). V lost 5 bases to trimming and J lost 2 bases, with 12 bases between them. Germline loops: CDR1 SGHNT, CDR2 YYREEE (reference sequence). CDR3 length: 14 residues. The CDR3 coding sequence is TGTGCCAGCAGGTGGGGCGTCAACACAGATACGCAGTATTTT. Translation gives CASRWGVNTDTQYF.

This clonotype has only a few counts. This chain uses TRBV24-1 with TRBJ1-1; no firm D call. The germline V gene encodes CDR1 KGHDR and CDR2 SFDVKD. Trimming took 0 bases from V and 0 from J, leaving 10 bases between them. This CDR3 comprises 16 residues. CDR3 DNA: TGTGCCACCAGTGATTTGGGGGTTCGGCTGAACACTGAAGCTTTCTTT. As protein: CATSDLGVRLNTEAFF.